Included here is one TCR beta chain sequence, with context. This sample is drawn from a study of blood T cell repertoires in COVID-19. Looking at the study overall: The study drew acute and convalescent COVID-19 samples from the United States, Italy and Spain.

TCRdb keeps only in-frame clones here, not all; method: immunoSEQ multiplex PCR. The table records roughly 32,000 clones, roughly 88% of them present only once. CDR3 size: 16 residues. Germline-derived CDR1 and CDR2 are MDHEN and SYDVKM. Losses at the gene ends were 5 bases for V and 3 bases for J; bases not matched to a gene: 9. This sequence was found in a human donor in a cohort sampled during active COVID-19. The sample taken for sequencing was peripheral blood. The chain links TRBV28 to TRBJ1-2, with TRBD1 matching over 10 bases. The CDR3 sequence: CASSPAGTGVDYGYTF. CDR3 in DNA: TGTGCCAGCAGTCCAGCAGGGACAGGGGTTGACTATGGCTACACCTTC.